The subject of this entry is one TCR beta chain. What it recognizes is unknown. The length of the CDR3 is 15 residues. Unmatched junction bases numbered 2, after V lost 3 bases and J lost 1 base. Germline V gene sequence: CDR1 KGHSH, CDR2 LQKENI. The entry originates in a study of cytomegalovirus exposure and HLA in healthy donors. Data came from immunoSEQ multiplex PCR; TCRdb stores just in-frame clones and leaves some out. Of more than 120,000 clones in the sample, over 80% were seen once. Regarding the study as a whole: The classifier reportedly diagnosed cytomegalovirus status with high specificity and sensitivity.

Sequencing used PBMCs. This TCR came from a man between 18 and 35 years old in good health and CMV-seropositive. The rearrangement joins TRBV18 to TRBJ2-1, with 8 bases lining up with TRBD2. In nucleotides, the CDR3 is TGTGCCAGCTCACCCGGGGGGGCGTCCTACAATGAGCAGTTCTTC. Protein: CASSPGGASYNEQFF. Full variable domain (remainder filled in from reference TRBV18 and TRBJ2-1): NAGVMQNPRHLVRRRGQEARLRCSPMKGHSHVYWYRQLPEEGLKFMVYLQKENIIDESGMPKERFSAEFPKEGPSILRIQQVVRGDSAAYFCASSPGGASYNEQFFGPGTRLTVL.